This T cell receptor beta chain was sequenced for a study of CD8 T cells in Susac syndrome. Worth noting for this clonotype: No antigen is known for it.

There are 16 residues in the CDR3. V was cut by 5 bases and J by 2 bases, with 18 bases left in between. Looked up from germline, CDR1 is KGHSH and CDR2 is LQKENI. The study, taken as a whole, reports: As the study acknowledged, the number of individuals who were part of its TCR sequencing and HLA analysis was relatively small.

An amount of RNA that ranged from roughly 0.5 to 1 ug was reverse transcribed with random hexamers. An immunoSEQ multiplex PCR generated amplified TCR beta CDR3 products spanning 54 Vbeta and 13 Jbeta. Via MiXCR, TCRdb re-called the immunoSEQ multiplex PCR reads, giving one row per CDR3 protein. Among some 150,000 distinct CDR3 sequences listed, around 94% were seen once. The genes are TRBV18 and TRBJ1-1; possibly TRBD1 for D (6 bases). The sequence was obtained from a human donor in good health. Source material: CD4+ T cells from PBMCs. CDR3 DNA: TGTGCCAGCTCATGGCGGCAGGGGTTAGATAACACTGAAGCTTTCTTT. This encodes CASSWRQGLDNTEAFF.